This TCR beta chain was recorded in a study of blood T cell repertoires in COVID-19. Study context: Samples came from the United States, Italy and Spain, spanning acute and convalescent COVID-19. The cDNA or gDNA used as material had been derived from T cells, B-cell-depleted T cells, or PBMCs.

CDR1 is KGHSH, CDR2 LQKENI, per germline. V was pared by 1 base and J by 0 bases, with 6 bases between. This CDR3 spans 15 amino acids. TCRdb's copy holds only in-frame clones and misses some; the assay was immunoSEQ multiplex PCR. The sample holds about 12,000 clones, just over 70% seen once. This rearrangement joins TRBV18 to TRBJ2-2, with D possibly matching TRBD2 (6 bases). This receptor was taken from a man in his sixties with COVID-19, enrolled during active disease. The specimen was peripheral blood. This CDR3 is CASSPRDSNTGELFF. CDR3 nucleotides: TGTGCCAGCTCACCACGGGACTCGAACACCGGGGAGCTGTTTTTT.